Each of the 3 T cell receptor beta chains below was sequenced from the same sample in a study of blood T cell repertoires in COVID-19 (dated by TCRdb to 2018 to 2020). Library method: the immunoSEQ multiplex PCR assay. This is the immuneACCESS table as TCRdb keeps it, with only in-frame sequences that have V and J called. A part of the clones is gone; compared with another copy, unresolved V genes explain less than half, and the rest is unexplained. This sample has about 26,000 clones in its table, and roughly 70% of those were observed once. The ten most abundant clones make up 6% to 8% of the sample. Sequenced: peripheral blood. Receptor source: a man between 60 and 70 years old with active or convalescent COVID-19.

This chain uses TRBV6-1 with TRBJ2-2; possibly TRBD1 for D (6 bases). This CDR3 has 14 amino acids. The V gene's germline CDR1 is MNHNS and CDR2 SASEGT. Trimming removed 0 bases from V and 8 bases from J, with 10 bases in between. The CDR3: CASSEAQGAGELFF. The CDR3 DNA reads TGTGCCAGCAGTGAAGCACAGGGAGCGGGGGAGCTGTTTTTT.

Written as DNA, the CDR3 is TGTGCCACCAGTGATTTGCTGGGGGGGCGGAGCGGGGAGCTGTTTTTT. Its translation: CATSDLLGGRSGELFF. This chain links TRBV24-1 with TRBJ2-2, with a tentative D call TRBD2 (7 bases). V lost 0 bases to trimming and J lost 7 bases, with 14 bases between them. The CDR3 spans 16 residues. In germline, CDR1 is KGHDR, CDR2 SFDVKD.

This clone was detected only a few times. In DNA form, the CDR3 reads TGTGCCAGCAGTGAGGGGACAGGGGGAAATTCACCCCTCCACTTT. Residues: CASSEGTGGNSPLHF. V is TRBV6-4 and J is TRBJ1-6; TRBD1 matches at 11 bases. V dropped 3 bases and J dropped 7; count of bases not matched to a gene: 2. The CDR3 extends over 15 amino acids. Germline lookup yields CDR1 MRHNA and CDR2 SNTAGT.